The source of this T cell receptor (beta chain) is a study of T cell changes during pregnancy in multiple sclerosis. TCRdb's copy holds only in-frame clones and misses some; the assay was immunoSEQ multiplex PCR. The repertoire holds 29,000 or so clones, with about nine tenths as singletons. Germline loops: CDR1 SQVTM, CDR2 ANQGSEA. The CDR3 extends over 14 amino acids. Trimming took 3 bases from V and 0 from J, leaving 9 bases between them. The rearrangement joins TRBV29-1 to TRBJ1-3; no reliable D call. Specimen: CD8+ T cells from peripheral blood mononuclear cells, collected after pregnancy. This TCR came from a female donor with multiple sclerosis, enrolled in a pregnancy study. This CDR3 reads CSVDPALSGNTIYF. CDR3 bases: TGCAGCGTTGATCCCGCGCTCTCTGGAAACACCATATATTTT.